This T cell receptor beta chain was identified during a study of vaccination effects on CD4 cells after COVID-19. The overall study: All study participants received two doses of BNT162b2 or mRNA-1273 vaccine.

Sequenced by immunoSEQ multiplex PCR; TCRdb stores in-frame clones only, minus some. The sample gives tens of thousands of clones, roughly 70% of which show up once; around 3.5% is in the top ten. Study-wide results and caveats: The study, lacking early post-infection timepoints, had few convalescent patients.

After expansion with viral peptide pools in the ViraFEST assay, antigen-specific CD4+ T cells were sequenced. It was after approximately 11 days of culture that CD4+ T cells were isolated. Nucleocapsid antibodies were negative in the vaccine recipients, who had never had SARS-CoV-2 infection. Cultures used 1.5 million to 2 million PBMC per well, 7.5 to 10 IU/ml IL-2 and approximately 10 ug/ml peptides. Days 3 and 7 were when half the medium was replaced with IL-2 medium. On this clone: Its antigen is as yet unknown.

The starting material was CD4+ T cells from PBMCs cultured with SARS-CoV-2 spike peptides, obtained before COVID-19 vaccination. The receptor was derived from a human donor who received a COVID-19 vaccine.

This CDR3 reads CASSLVSFRDRPNSYEQYF. CDR3 DNA: TGTGCCAGCAGCTTAGTGTCATTTAGGGACAGGCCGAACTCCTACGAGCAGTACTTC. The chain uses TRBV7-9 and TRBJ2-7; 8 bases line up with TRBD1. Germline V lookup: CDR1 SEHNR, CDR2 FQNEAQ (reference sequence). Trimming removed 1 base from V and 0 bases from J; junction bases left unmatched: 14. The CDR3 sequence is 19 residues long. The full variable domain, in which reference TRBV7-9 and TRBJ2-7 provide the parts outside the CDR3, is DTGVSQNPRHKITKRGQNVTFRCDPISEHNRLYWYRQTLGQGPEFLTYFQNEAQLEKSRLLSDRFSAERPKGSFSTLEIQRTEQGDSAMYLCASSLVSFRDRPNSYEQYFGPGTRLTVT.